This is a list of T cell receptor beta chains from one sample in a study of T cell repertoires in ileal Crohn's disease. Data came from immunoSEQ multiplex PCR; TCRdb stores just in-frame clones and leaves some out. The sample has about 17,000 clones; around four fifths are singletons. The sequencing input was ileal tissue. These receptors came from an adult with Crohn's disease. Both conserved end residues are part of each CDR3. Fields, in order: D gene, clone size, J gene, V gene, CDR3 protein, CDR3 DNA. A D gene is named only where the DNA matches it firmly. Not every row has a clone size; where given, it reads once, few, many or a size class.

TRBD2 - TRBJ2-3 TRBV7-3 CASSSPERGGSTDTQYF TGTGCCAGCAGCTCGCCTGAGCGGGGGGGTAGCACAGATACGCAGTATTTT
- - TRBJ1-2 TRBV18 CASSPGRDPYGYTF TGTGCCAGCTCACCAGGCAGGGATCCCTATGGCTACACCTTC
TRBD1 - TRBJ1-4 TRBV15 CATSRRQGTGKLFF TGTGCCACCAGCCGACGACAGGGTACCGGAAAACTGTTTTTT
- few TRBJ1-6 TRBV2 CASSRTDNSPLHF TGTGCCAGCAGCCGGACAGATAATTCACCCCTCCACTTT
- - TRBJ1-1 TRBV5-1 CASRVAGKAFF TGCGCCAGCAGAGTAGCGGGGAAGGCTTTCTTT
- once TRBJ2-5 TRBV4-1 CASSQDQGTIQETQYF TGCGCCAGCAGCCAAGATCAGGGGACAATCCAAGAGACCCAGTACTTC
TRBD1 - TRBJ2-1 TRBV5-1 CASSLPGTGIYNEQFF TGCGCCAGCAGCTTGCCCGGGACAGGGATCTACAATGAGCAGTTCTTC
- - TRBJ2-7 TRBV7-7 CASSPGLGANYEQYF TGTGCTAGCAGCCCCGGTCTGGGGGCGAACTACGAGCAGTACTTC
- - TRBJ2-7 TRBV5-4 CTSSSGTGGYEQYF TGTACCAGCAGCTCCGGGACTGGTGGCTACGAGCAGTACTTC
TRBD1 - TRBJ1-2 TRBV27 CASTPGQGADGYTF TGTGCCAGCACTCCGGGACAGGGGGCTGATGGCTACACCTTC
TRBD1 - TRBJ1-5 TRBV30 CACQGGVSNQPQHF TGTGCCTGCCAGGGGGGCGTTAGCAATCAGCCCCAGCATTTT
TRBD2 - TRBJ2-5 TRBV29-1 CSVMAGGLQETQYF TGCAGCGTTATGGCGGGGGGGCTTCAGGAGACCCAGTACTTC
- - TRBJ2-3 TRBV15 CATSTGDTDTQYF TGTGCCACCAGCACGGGGGACACAGATACGCAGTATTTT
- - TRBJ1-5 TRBV18 CASSKSGGDQPQHF TGTGCCAGCTCTAAGAGCGGGGGAGATCAGCCCCAGCATTTT
- few TRBJ1-1 TRBV4-2 CASSQPPGIYEAFF TGTGCCAGCAGCCAACCTCCCGGGATTTATGAAGCTTTCTTT
TRBD2 - TRBJ2-1 TRBV4-1 CAASGGPSSYNEQFF TGCGCCGCCAGCGGGGGGCCGAGCTCCTACAATGAGCAGTTCTTC
- once TRBJ2-1 TRBV2 CASSVKAGPNNEQFF TGTGCCAGCAGTGTTAAAGCGGGCCCAAACAATGAGCAGTTCTTC
- - TRBJ1-2 TRBV11-3 CASSLGGEDGYTF TGTGCCAGCAGCTTAGGCGGGGAGGATGGCTACACCTTC
- medium-sized TRBJ1-2 TRBV27 CASSLSGRHSYGYTF TGTGCCAGCAGTTTATCGGGGCGCCACTCCTATGGCTACACCTTC
TRBD1 - TRBJ1-2 TRBV19 CASSIGDRYYGYTF TGTGCCAGTAGTATTGGGGACAGATACTATGGCTACACCTTC
- - TRBJ1-2 TRBV30 CAWSVLLTHGYTF TGTGCCTGGAGTGTGTTGCTAACTCATGGCTACACCTTC
TRBD1 - TRBJ1-1 TRBV5-1 CASSHQQGVGTEAFF TGCGCCAGTAGTCATCAACAGGGGGTAGGCACTGAAGCTTTCTTT
- few TRBJ2-3 TRBV4-1 CASSQASPSGGRGMDTQYF TGCGCCAGCAGCCAAGCTTCTCCATCCGGTGGCAGAGGCATGGATACGCAGTATTTT
- - TRBJ2-7 TRBV21-1 CASTATGRSYEQYF TGTGCCAGCACCGCGACAGGGAGGTCCTACGAGCAGTACTTC
- - TRBJ2-7 TRBV9 CASSPGMTPDEQYF TGTGCCAGCAGCCCAGGGATGACCCCCGACGAGCAGTACTTC
- - TRBJ2-2 TRBV6-5 CAAGESDTGELFF TGTGCCGCAGGGGAGTCGGACACCGGGGAGCTGTTTTTT
- few TRBJ2-2 TRBV30 CAWRTGFANTGELFF TGTGCCTGGAGGACCGGGTTCGCGAACACCGGGGAGCTGTTTTTT
TRBD1 - TRBJ1-5 TRBV19 CASTTDRDESNQPQHF TGTGCCAGTACAACGGACAGGGATGAGAGCAATCAGCCCCAGCATTTT
- - TRBJ1-1 TRBV7-2 CASTNRVTEAFF TGTGCCAGCACTAACAGGGTCACTGAAGCTTTCTTT
- - TRBJ2-2 TRBV18 CASSAGFNTGELFF TGTGCCAGCTCAGCGGGCTTCAACACCGGGGAGCTGTTTTTT
- few TRBJ1-6 TRBV2 CASSEGQYNSPLHF TGTGCCAGCAGTGAAGGACAATATAATTCACCCCTCCACTTT
TRBD1 - TRBJ1-2 TRBV19 CASSTRTGLNYGYTF TGTGCCAGTAGTACCCGGACAGGGCTAAACTATGGCTACACCTTC
TRBD1 few TRBJ1-4 TRBV7-2 CASSEQGVFEKLFF TGTGCCAGCAGCGAACAGGGGGTATTTGAAAAACTGTTTTTT
- - TRBJ2-1 TRBV7-3 CASSQTEQGISRQFF TGTGCCAGCAGCCAGACGGAACAGGGCATAAGTAGGCAGTTCTTC
TRBD1 - TRBJ2-1 TRBV2 CASLDRARTSYNEQFF TGTGCCAGCTTGGACAGGGCGAGAACGTCCTACAATGAGCAGTTCTTC
TRBD2 - TRBJ2-3 TRBV4-3 CASSQDSGGAQYF TGCGCCAGCAGCCAGGACTCGGGGGGAGCGCAGTATTTT
TRBD2 - TRBJ2-3 TRBV19 CASSIDARRLAGVPDTQYF TGTGCCAGTAGTATAGATGCCCGAAGACTAGCGGGGGTACCAGACACGCAGTATTTT
- - TRBJ1-1 TRBV5-1 CASSFSPREGEEAFF TGCGCCAGCAGCTTTAGCCCGCGCGAGGGGGAAGAAGCTTTCTTT
- - TRBJ2-6 TRBV6-6 CASSYEAAGANVLTF TGTGCCAGCAGTTACGAGGCTGCTGGGGCCAACGTCCTGACTTTC
- - TRBJ2-7 TRBV11-2 CASSYRVYEQYF TGTGCCAGCAGTTACAGGGTCTACGAGCAGTACTTC
- - TRBJ2-2 TRBV4-1 CASSQDLSGELFF TGCGCCAGCAGCCAAGATCTCTCCGGGGAGCTGTTTTTT
TRBD1 - TRBJ1-4 TRBV5-8 CASSTGQGGANEKLFF TGTGCCAGCAGCACCGGACAGGGGGGCGCTAATGAAAAACTGTTTTTT
- - TRBJ2-7 TRBV11-3 CASSLVAPTEITDSYEQYF TGTGCCAGCAGCTTAGTAGCCCCGACAGAAATTACAGACTCCTACGAGCAGTACTTC
- - TRBJ1-1 TRBV6-6 CASSSGPGGAFF TGTGCCAGCAGTTCGGGTCCGGGGGGCGCTTTCTTT
- - TRBJ1-3 TRBV7-8 CASSSGLSEVGNTIYF TGTGCCAGCAGCTCCGGACTTAGCGAGGTTGGAAACACCATATATTTT
- once TRBJ1-6 TRBV7-2 CASSPNRDSPLHF TGTGCCAGCAGCCCCAACAGGGATTCACCCCTCCACTTT
TRBD1 - TRBJ2-6 TRBV4-1 CASSLTGTGANVLTF TGCGCCAGCAGCCTGACAGGGACTGGGGCCAACGTCCTGACTTTC
- once TRBJ2-7 TRBV5-4 CASSLPRAYEQYF TGTGCCAGCAGCTTACCCAGGGCCTACGAGCAGTACTTC
TRBD2 once TRBJ2-7 TRBV7-2 CASSPGTNREQYF TGTGCCAGCAGCCCGGGGACTAACCGGGAGCAGTACTTC
TRBD2 few TRBJ2-2 TRBV4-3 CASSHLAGGWAGELFF TGCGCCAGCAGCCATCTAGCGGGGGGGTGGGCCGGGGAGCTGTTTTTT
- - TRBJ1-2 TRBV4-2 CASSQDPEGSDYTF TGTGCCAGCAGCCAAGATCCCGAGGGTTCCGACTACACCTTC
- - TRBJ1-5 TRBV5-1 CASSLGPLGPNQPQHF TGCGCCAGCAGCTTGGGTCCACTGGGGCCTAATCAGCCCCAGCATTTT
TRBD1 - TRBJ1-3 TRBV6-6 CASSLQGAEAGNTIYF TGTGCCAGCAGCCTACAGGGGGCAGAAGCTGGAAACACCATATATTTT
- - TRBJ1-6 TRBV5-5 CASSPGSVGYNSPLHF TGTGCCAGCAGCCCAGGCTCTGTCGGCTATAATTCACCCCTCCACTTT
- - TRBJ1-5 TRBV5-5 CASSLIREDQPQHF TGTGCCAGCAGCTTGATCCGGGAGGATCAGCCCCAGCATTTT